A single sample is the source of the 7 T cell receptor beta chains below, sequenced in a study. TCRdb recomputed calls from the 5' RACE reads with MiXCR, one row per CDR3 protein. Among some 900 distinct CDR3 sequences listed, about 9% were seen once. The sample taken for sequencing was total memory T cells from blood PBMCs. Subset given: transitional memory CD4+ T cells. The receptors here all came from a male donor with HIV.

Sample share makes this clonotype large. This CDR3 reads CASSPTTGSYGYTF. CDR3 sequence (DNA): TGTGCCAGCAGCCCGACGACAGGGAGCTATGGCTACACCTTC. The chain carries TRBV5-5 and TRBJ1-2; 7 positions match TRBD1. Germline trimming cut 4 bases from V and 4 bases from J; bases unmatched to any gene: 7. The CDR3 totals 14 residues. CDR1 and CDR2 (germline): SGHKS, YYEKEE (reference sequence).

The chain has TRBV6-1 and TRBJ1-1; TRBD1 might be the D (6 bases). V was pared by 5 bases and J by 1 base, with 8 bases between. The V gene's germline CDR1 is MNHNS and CDR2 SASEGT. This CDR3 contains 13 residues. For the CDR3, the DNA is TGTGCCAGCAGTCTACAGGGGAACACTGAAGCTTTCTTT. Protein product: CASSLQGNTEAFF.

V usage is TRBV5-1 and J usage is TRBJ2-7, with TRBD2 matching 7 bases. Germline loops: CDR1 SGHRS, CDR2 YFSETQ. Trimming cost V 0 bases and J 4 bases; bases outside gene matches: 7. This CDR3 has 15 residues. The CDR3, as DNA: TGCGCCAGCAGCTTGGGGGGCGGGGAGGGTTACGAGCAGTACTTC. Amino acids: CASSLGGGEGYEQYF.

The chain carries TRBV7-7 and TRBJ2-5; 11 bases are shared with TRBD2. Germline values: CDR1 SSHAT, CDR2 FNYEAQ (reference sequence). J gave up 10 bases and V 3 bases, and 4 bases lay outside the gene matches. This CDR3 has 13 amino acids. CDR3 in amino acids: CASSFTSGGVQYF. The CDR3 DNA is TGTGCCAGCAGCTTTACTAGCGGGGGAGTCCAGTACTTC.

This sequence joins TRBV11-2 and TRBJ1-5; no reliable D call. V was shortened by 5 bases and J by 0 bases, with 5 bases between the two germline ends. CDR1 is SGHAT, CDR2 FQNNGV, per germline. The CDR3 runs to 13 residues. The DNA for the CDR3 is TGTGCCAGCAGCCGCTTTAGCAATCAGCCCCAGCATTTT. This encodes CASSRFSNQPQHF.

By share, this clonotype counts as large (0.1 to 1%). This sequence joins TRBV27 and TRBJ1-2; 7 nucleotides align to TRBD1. The CDR3 length is 15 residues. Trimming took 5 bases from V and 4 from J; bases not matched to a gene: 10. Germline V gene data show CDR1 as MNHEY and CDR2 as SMNVEV (reference sequence). CDR3 amino acids: CASSPYGRGGYGYTF. CDR3 bases: TGTGCCAGCAGTCCGTACGGCAGGGGGGGCTATGGCTACACCTTC.

The chain couples TRBV6-1 to TRBJ1-4, with 11 bases matching TRBD1. Germline lookup yields CDR1 MNHNS and CDR2 SASEGT. V gave up 4 bases and J gave up 0 bases; unmatched junction bases: 1. CDR3 length equals 16 residues. CDR3 region: CASSVGQGATNEKLFF. The CDR3 DNA reads TGTGCCAGCAGTGTGGGACAGGGGGCAACTAATGAAAAACTGTTTTTT.